The next 6 T cell receptor beta chains were all read from a single sample in a study of control samples from healthy donors and cancer patients. The data were produced by immunoSEQ multiplex PCR, yet TCRdb's version contains in-frame clones alone and is incomplete. The sample lists 3,600 or so clones; around 77% were seen once. Sequenced: formalin-fixed, paraffin-embedded tissue. The receptors stem from a female donor with melanoma.

The gene calls are TRBV30 and TRBJ2-3, with a possible D match to TRBD2 (6 bases). Germline V gene lookup returns CDR1 GTSNPN and CDR2 SVGIG (reference sequence). This CDR3 spans 11 amino acids. In nucleotides, the CDR3 is TGTGCTGGGACTAGCACAGATACGCAGTATTTT. This gives the protein CAGTSTDTQYF.

This chain connects TRBV18 to TRBJ2-1; D is perhaps TRBD1 (5 bases). V lost 5 bases to trimming and J lost 6 bases, with 23 bases between them. Germline CDR1 and CDR2: KGHSH and LQKENI. The CDR3 consists of 17 residues. The CDR3 is CASSVRASDQVSNEQFF. The CDR3 DNA sequence: TGTGCCAGCTCAGTCAGGGCATCGGACCAGGTAAGCAATGAGCAGTTCTTC.

This clone was recorded a few times. The genes are TRBV28 and TRBJ1-1, with D possibly being TRBD1 (5 bases). The CDR3 spans 17 residues. Trimming left V 6 bases short and J 0 bases short, with 20 bases between. Germline assignment: CDR1 MDHEN and CDR2 SYDVKM. The CDR3 region has the DNA TGTGCCAGCAGACCGGCGGGGCGTCGGTTCATGAACACTGAAGCTTTCTTT. This encodes CASRPAGRRFMNTEAFF.

The genes are TRBV19 and TRBJ2-2; tentative D call: TRBD2 (7 bases). Germline V CDR1 and CDR2: LNHDA, SQIVND (reference sequence). The CDR3 is made up of 15 amino acids. The V gene lost 9 bases and the J gene lost 5 bases, with 19 bases spanning the gap. The CDR3 spells CASTRGGALTGELFF. The CDR3 bases are TGTGCCAGCACCCGAGGGGGGGCGTTGACCGGGGAGCTGTTTTTT.

In regard to this clone: Other DNA sequences in this specimen translate into the identical CDR3. CDR3 nucleotide sequence: TGTGCCAGCAGCGTAGGGAAGACAGATACGCAGTATTTT. This codes for CASSVGKTDTQYF. The chain recombines TRBV9 with TRBJ2-3, with no clear D. The CDR3 spans 13 residues. Trimming pared 0 bases from V and 3 bases from J, leaving 5 bases between. The germline V gene encodes CDR1 SGDLS and CDR2 YYNGEE.

This sequence joins TRBV28 and TRBJ2-3, with TRBD2 matching 7 bases. Germline CDR1 MDHEN, CDR2 SYDVKM. The CDR3 loop spans 15 amino acids. Losses at the gene ends were 6 bases for V and 7 bases for J; bases not matched to a gene: 13. The CDR3 loop reads CASSVRTSWSYTQYF. The CDR3 DNA follows: TGTGCCAGCAGCGTACGGACTAGTTGGAGCTATACGCAGTATTTT.